The clone carrying this T cell receptor (beta chain) was recorded a few times. Its specificity is not known. At the Johns Hopkins FTIC core, DNA taken from cultured CD4+ T cells was sequenced by way of the Oncomine TCR Beta short-read assay. Genomic DNA from cultured CD4+ T cells was extracted. TCRdb re-analysed the PCR reads in MiXCR, keeping a single row per CDR3 protein. The data contain over 9,500 distinct CDR3 sequences, more than 25% of them singletons. The entry originates in a study of vaccination and CD4 T cells after COVID-19. Study-level background: The convalescents were made up of six males and four females, two of whom were Hispanic.

Treatment specified: roughly ten-day PBMC culture with coronavirus spike peptide pools or control peptides (ViraFEST assay). The collection of CD4+ T cells from the unexposed donor took place before the COVID-19 pandemic (2011-2018). Antigen-specific T cells were expanded with peptide pools by ViraFEST, and TCRs were then sequenced. Germline V gives CDR1 MDHEN, CDR2 SYDVKM. With 6 bases removed from V and 6 bases from J, the gap between germline ends came to 5 bases. This CDR3 has 11 amino acids. The TCR comes from a human donor in good health. The sequencing sample was made of CD4+ T cells from blood, cultured in vitro. The chain couples TRBV28 to TRBJ2-2; no firm D call. In nucleotides, the CDR3 is TGTGCCAGCAGAGGTGCCGGGGAGCTGTTTTTT. This gives the protein CASRGAGELFF.